This T cell receptor beta chain was identified during a study of cytomegalovirus exposure and HLA in healthy donors. Points from the study as a whole: Available immune exposure information covered CMV serostatus only.

All the people who gave samples were healthy bone marrow donors. CDR3 size: 16 residues. CDR1 is MNHEY, CDR2 SMNVEV, per germline (reference sequence). Trimming took 7 bases from V and 6 from J; bases not matched to a gene: 14. Both 60 Vbeta primers and 13 Jbeta primers went into the PCR. Sequenced by immunoSEQ multiplex PCR; TCRdb stores in-frame clones only, minus some. The sample shows 190,000 or so clones, 80% of them seen only once. Remarks on this clone: Its target is unknown.

Sequenced material: PBMCs. The clonotype comes from a boy between 10 and 17 years old in good health and CMV-seronegative. The V call is TRBV27, the J call TRBJ2-1, with 8 nucleotides matching TRBD2. The CDR3 loop reads CASIKTSGGLGNEQFF. CDR3 DNA: TGTGCCAGCATCAAAACAAGCGGGGGCTTGGGCAATGAGCAGTTCTTC.